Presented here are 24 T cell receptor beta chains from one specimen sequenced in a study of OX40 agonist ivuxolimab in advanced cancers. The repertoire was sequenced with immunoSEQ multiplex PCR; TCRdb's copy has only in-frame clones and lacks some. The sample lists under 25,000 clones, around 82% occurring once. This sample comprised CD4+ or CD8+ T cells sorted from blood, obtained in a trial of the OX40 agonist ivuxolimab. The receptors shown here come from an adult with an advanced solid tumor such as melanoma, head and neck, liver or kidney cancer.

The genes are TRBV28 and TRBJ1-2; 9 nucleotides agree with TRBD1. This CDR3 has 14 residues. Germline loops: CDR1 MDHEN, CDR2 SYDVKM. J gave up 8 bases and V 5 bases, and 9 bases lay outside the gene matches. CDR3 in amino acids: CASSTPRQGGGYTF. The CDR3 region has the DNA TGTGCCAGCAGTACGCCAAGACAGGGGGGCGGCTACACCTTC.

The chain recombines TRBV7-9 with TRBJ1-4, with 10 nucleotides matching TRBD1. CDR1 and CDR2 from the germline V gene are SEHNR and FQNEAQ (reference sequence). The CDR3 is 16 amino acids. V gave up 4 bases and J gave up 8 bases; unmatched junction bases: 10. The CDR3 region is CASSSGWTGGGEKLFF. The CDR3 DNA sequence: TGTGCCAGCAGCTCCGGATGGACAGGGGGAGGGGAAAAACTGTTTTTT.

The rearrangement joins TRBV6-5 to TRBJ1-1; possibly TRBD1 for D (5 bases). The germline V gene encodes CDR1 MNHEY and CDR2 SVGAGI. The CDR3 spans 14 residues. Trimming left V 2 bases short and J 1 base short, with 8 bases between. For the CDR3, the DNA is TGTGCCAGCAGTTACGGTGGGGGGAACACTGAAGCTTTCTTT. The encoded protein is CASSYGGGNTEAFF.

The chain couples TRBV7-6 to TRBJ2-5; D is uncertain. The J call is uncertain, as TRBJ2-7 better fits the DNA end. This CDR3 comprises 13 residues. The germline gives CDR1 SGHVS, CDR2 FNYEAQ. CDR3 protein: CASSADGYYEQYF. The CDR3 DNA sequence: TGTGCCAGCAGCGCAGACGGATACTACGAGCAGTACTTC.

The CDR3 sequence: CASSPLAGNNEQFF. The DNA for the CDR3 is TGTGCCAGCAGTCCCCTAGCGGGAAACAATGAGCAGTTCTTC. The V gene is TRBV2, the J gene TRBJ2-1; 9 bases agree with TRBD2. CDR3 size: 14 residues. V gave up 5 bases and J gave up 5 bases; unmatched junction bases: 4. The germline gives CDR1 SNHLY, CDR2 FYNNEI.

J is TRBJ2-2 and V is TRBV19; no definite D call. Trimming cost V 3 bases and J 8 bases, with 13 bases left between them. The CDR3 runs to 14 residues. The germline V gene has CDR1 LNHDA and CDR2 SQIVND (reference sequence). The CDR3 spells CASSIEQLSGELFF. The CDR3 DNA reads TGTGCCAGTAGTATCGAGCAGCTTAGTGGGGAGCTGTTTTTT.

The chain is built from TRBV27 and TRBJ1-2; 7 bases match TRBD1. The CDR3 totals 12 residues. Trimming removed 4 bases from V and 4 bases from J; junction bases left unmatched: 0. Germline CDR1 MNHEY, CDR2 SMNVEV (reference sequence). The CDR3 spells CASSSGGYGYTF. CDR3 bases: TGTGCCAGCAGTTCAGGGGGCTATGGCTACACCTTC.

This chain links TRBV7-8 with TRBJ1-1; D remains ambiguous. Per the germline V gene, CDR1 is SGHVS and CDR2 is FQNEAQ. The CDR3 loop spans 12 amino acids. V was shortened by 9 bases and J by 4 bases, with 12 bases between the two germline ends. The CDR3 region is CASSEWATEAFF. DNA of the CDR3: TGTGCCAGTTCCGAGTGGGCCACTGAAGCTTTCTTT. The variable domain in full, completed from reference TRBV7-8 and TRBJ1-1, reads GAGVSQSPRYKVAKRGQDVALRCDPISGHVSLFWYQQALGQGPEFLTYFQNEAQLDKSGLPSDRFFAERPEGSVSTLKIQRTQQEDSAVYLCASSEWATEAFFGQGTRLTVV.

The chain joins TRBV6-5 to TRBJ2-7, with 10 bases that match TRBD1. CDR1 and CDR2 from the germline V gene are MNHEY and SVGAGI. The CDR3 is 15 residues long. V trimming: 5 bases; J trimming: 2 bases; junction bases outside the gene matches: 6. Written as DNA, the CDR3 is TGTGCCAGCAGTCCCCGGGACAGGGGCACCTACGAGCAGTACTTC. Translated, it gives CASSPRDRGTYEQYF.

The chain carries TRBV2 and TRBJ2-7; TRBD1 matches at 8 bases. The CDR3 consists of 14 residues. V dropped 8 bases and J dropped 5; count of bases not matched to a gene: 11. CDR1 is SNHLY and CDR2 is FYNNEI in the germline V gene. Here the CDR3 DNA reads TGTGCCAGCCTGCCCGGGACAGGATACGACGAGCAGTACTTC. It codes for CASLPGTGYDEQYF.

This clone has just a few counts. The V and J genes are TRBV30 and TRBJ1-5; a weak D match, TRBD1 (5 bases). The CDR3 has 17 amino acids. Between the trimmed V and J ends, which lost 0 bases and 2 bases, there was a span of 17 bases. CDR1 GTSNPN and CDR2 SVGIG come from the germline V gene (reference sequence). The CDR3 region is CAWSVPRRGRGNQPQHF. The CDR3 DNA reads TGTGCCTGGAGTGTACCAAGGAGGGGAAGGGGCAATCAGCCCCAGCATTTT.

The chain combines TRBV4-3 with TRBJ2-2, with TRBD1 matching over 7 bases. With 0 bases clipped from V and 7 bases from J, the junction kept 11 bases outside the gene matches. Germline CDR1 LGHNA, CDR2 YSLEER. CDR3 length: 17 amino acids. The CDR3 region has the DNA TGCGCCAGCAGCCAAGATGGGACAGTGTCGTTCAGCGGGGAGCTGTTTTTT. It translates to CASSQDGTVSFSGELFF.

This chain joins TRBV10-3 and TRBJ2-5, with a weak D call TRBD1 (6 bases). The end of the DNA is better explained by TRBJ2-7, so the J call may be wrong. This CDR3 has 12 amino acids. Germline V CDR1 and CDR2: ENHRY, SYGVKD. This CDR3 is CATTQGKGEQYF. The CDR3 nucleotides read TGTGCCACTACCCAGGGGAAGGGCGAGCAGTACTTC.

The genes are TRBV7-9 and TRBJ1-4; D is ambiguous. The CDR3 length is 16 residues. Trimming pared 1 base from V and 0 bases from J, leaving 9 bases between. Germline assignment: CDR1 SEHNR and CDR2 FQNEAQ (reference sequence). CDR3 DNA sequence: TGTGCCAGCAGCTTAGGGACTGCTGCAACTAATGAAAAACTGTTTTTT. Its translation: CASSLGTAATNEKLFF.

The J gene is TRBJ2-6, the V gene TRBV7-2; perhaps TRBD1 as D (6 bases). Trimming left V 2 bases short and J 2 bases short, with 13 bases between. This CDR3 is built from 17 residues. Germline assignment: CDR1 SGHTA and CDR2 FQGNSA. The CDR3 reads CASSLTGQSTGANVLTF. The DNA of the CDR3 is TGTGCCAGCAGCTTAACGGGACAATCAACTGGGGCCAACGTCCTGACTTTC.

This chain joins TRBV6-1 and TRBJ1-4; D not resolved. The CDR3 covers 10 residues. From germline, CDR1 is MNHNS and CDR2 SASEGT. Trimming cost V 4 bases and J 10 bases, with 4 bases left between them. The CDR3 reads CASSGRKLFF. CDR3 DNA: TGTGCCAGCAGTGGGCGAAAACTGTTTTTT.

CDR3 nucleotides: TGTGCCAGTCATAAAGGGGGGCGGCATAGCAATCAGCCCCAGCATTTT. This gives the protein CASHKGGRHSNQPQHF. The rearrangement links TRBV21-1 to TRBJ1-5. TRBV21-1 corresponds to a pseudogene. The CDR3 totals 16 residues.

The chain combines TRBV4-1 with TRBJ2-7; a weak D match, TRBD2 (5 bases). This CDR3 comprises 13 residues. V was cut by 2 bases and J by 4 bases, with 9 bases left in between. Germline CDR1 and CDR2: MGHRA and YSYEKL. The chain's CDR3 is CASSQSGGYEQYF. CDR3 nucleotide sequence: TGCGCCAGCAGCCAAAGTGGCGGGTACGAGCAGTACTTC.

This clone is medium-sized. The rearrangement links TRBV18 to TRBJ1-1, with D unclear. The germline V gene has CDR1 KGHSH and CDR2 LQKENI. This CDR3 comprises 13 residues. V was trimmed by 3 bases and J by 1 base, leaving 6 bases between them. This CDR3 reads CASSPQTNTEAFF. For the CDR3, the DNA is TGTGCCAGCTCACCTCAGACGAACACTGAAGCTTTCTTT.

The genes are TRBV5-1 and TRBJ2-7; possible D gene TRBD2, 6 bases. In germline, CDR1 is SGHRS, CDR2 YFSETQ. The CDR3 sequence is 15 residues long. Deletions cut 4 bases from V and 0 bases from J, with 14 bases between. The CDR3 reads CASSPGSVASYEQYF. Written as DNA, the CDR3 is TGCGCCAGCAGCCCCGGGAGTGTTGCCTCCTACGAGCAGTACTTC.

The CDR3 bases are TGCGCCAGCAGCTTGGATGGCAATCAGCCCCAGCATTTT. Its translation is CASSLDGNQPQHF. The chain is built from TRBV5-1 and TRBJ1-5; no firm D call. The CDR3 contains 13 residues. V lost 0 bases to trimming and J lost 2 bases, with 3 bases between them. Germline-derived CDR1 and CDR2 are SGHRS and YFSETQ.

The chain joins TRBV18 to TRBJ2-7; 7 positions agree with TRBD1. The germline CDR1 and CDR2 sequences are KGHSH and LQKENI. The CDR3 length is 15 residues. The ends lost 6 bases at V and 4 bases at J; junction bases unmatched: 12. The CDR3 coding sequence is TGTGCCAGCTCCCGGACAGGAGGAGTATTATACGAGCAGTACTTC. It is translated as CASSRTGGVLYEQYF.

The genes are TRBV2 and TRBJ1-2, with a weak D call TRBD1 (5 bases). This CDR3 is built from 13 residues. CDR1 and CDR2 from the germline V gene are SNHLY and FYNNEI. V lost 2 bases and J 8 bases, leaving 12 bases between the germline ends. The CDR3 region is CASSEKGSWGYTF. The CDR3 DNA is TGTGCCAGCAGTGAAAAGGGGTCCTGGGGCTACACCTTC.

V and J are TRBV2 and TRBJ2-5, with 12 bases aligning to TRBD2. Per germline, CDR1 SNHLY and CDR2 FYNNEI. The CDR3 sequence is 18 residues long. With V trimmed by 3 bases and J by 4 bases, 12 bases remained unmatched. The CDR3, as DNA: TGTGCCAGCAGTGACGTTGAGCTAGCGGGAGGGCCGAGAGAGACCCAGTACTTC. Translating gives CASSDVELAGGPRETQYF.